This T cell receptor beta chain emerged from a study of tumor and adjacent non-tumor tissue in lung cancer. Background on the study: Millions of productive TCRbeta reads were obtained per sample on average.

To note about this clonotype: As yet, its antigen is unknown.

The template was RNA from unsorted bulk tissue. A modified ARM-PCR protocol with three rounds of nested PCR amplified TCRbeta. A single record per CDR3 protein comes from TCRdb applying MiXCR to the multiplex PCR reads. Among 120,000 to 150,000 distinct CDR3 sequences listed, 60% to 70% were seen once. Germline lookup yields CDR1 MNHEY and CDR2 SVGAGI. V lost 4 bases to trimming and J lost 13 bases, with 20 bases between them. The CDR3 is made up of 13 amino acids. Points from the study as a whole: Top 100 clones took a larger repertoire share in normal lung.

The sample consisted of lung tumor tissue. The chain carries TRBV6-5 and TRBJ2-7, with D unresolved. This receptor was obtained from a man aged 55-75 years with small cell lung cancer. CDR3 DNA sequence: TGTGCCAGCAGTTTACATGGGCGGACCGGGCAATACTTC. Translated: CASSLHGRTGQYF.